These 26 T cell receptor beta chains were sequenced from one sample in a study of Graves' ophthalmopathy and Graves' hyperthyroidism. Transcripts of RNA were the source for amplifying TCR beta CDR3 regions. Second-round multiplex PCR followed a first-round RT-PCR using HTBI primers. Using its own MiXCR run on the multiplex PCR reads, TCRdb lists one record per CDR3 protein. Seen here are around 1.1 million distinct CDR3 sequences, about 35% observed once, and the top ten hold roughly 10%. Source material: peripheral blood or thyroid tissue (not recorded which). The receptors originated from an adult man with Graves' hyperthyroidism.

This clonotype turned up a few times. CDR3: CSVGGSGAYEQYF. The CDR3 nucleotides are TGCAGCGTTGGAGGGAGTGGTGCCTACGAGCAGTACTTC. The J gene is TRBJ2-7, the V gene TRBV29-1, with a possible D match to TRBD2 (5 bases). The germline CDR1 and CDR2 sequences are SQVTM and ANQGSEA. The CDR3 runs 13 residues. V lost 4 bases to trimming and J lost 2 bases, with 12 bases between them.

The CDR3 DNA reads TGTGCCAGCAGCGTAGAGACAGGGGGAGGACAGGGCTATGGCTACACCTTC. This sequence encodes CASSVETGGGQGYGYTF. The rearrangement joins TRBV9 to TRBJ1-2, with 9 bases identical to TRBD1. CDR3 length equals 17 residues. Germline V lookup: CDR1 SGDLS, CDR2 YYNGEE. With 0 bases clipped from V and 4 bases from J, the junction kept 10 bases outside the gene matches.

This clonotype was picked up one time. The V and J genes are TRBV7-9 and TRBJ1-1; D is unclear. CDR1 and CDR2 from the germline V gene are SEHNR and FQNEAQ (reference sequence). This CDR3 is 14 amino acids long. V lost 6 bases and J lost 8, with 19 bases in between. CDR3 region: CASSPAVGPAEAFF. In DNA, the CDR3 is TGTGCCAGCAGTCCGGCGGTAGGGCCCGCCGAAGCTTTCTTT. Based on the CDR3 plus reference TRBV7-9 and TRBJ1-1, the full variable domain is DTGVSQNPRHKITKRGQNVTFRCDPISEHNRLYWYRQTLGQGPEFLTYFQNEAQLEKSRLLSDRFSAERPKGSFSTLEIQRTEQGDSAMYLCASSPAVGPAEAFFGQGTRLTVV.

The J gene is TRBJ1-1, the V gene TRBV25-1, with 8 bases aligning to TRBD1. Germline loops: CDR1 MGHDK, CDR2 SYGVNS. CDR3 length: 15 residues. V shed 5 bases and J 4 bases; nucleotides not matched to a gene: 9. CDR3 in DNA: TGTGCCAGCAGTCCCCCGACAGGGGTTAGCACTGAAGCTTTCTTT. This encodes CASSPPTGVSTEAFF.

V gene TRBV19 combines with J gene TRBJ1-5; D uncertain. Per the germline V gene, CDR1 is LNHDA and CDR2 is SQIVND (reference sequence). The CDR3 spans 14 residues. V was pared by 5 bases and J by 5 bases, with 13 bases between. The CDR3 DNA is TGTGCCAGTAGTTCTCAAGCCTGGGATCAGCCCCAGCATTTT. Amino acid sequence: CASSSQAWDQPQHF.

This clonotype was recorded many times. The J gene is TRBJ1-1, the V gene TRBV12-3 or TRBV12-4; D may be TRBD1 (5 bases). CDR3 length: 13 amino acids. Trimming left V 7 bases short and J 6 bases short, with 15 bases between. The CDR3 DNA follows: TGTGCCAGCAAACCGGGACTAGGGCCTGAAGCTTTCTTT. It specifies CASKPGLGPEAFF.

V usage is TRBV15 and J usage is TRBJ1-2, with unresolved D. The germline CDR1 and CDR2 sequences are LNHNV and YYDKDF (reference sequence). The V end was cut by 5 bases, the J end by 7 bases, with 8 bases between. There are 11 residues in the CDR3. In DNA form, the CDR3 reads TGTGCCACCAGCTTTCGGACTGGCTACACCTTC. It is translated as CATSFRTGYTF.

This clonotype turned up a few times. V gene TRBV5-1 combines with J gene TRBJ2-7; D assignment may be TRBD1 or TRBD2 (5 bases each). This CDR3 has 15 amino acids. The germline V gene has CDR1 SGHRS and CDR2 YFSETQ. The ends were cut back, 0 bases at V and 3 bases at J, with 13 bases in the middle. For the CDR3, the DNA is TGCGCCAGCAGCTTGGAGGGTCCAGGGAGCTACGAGCAGTACTTC. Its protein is CASSLEGPGSYEQYF.

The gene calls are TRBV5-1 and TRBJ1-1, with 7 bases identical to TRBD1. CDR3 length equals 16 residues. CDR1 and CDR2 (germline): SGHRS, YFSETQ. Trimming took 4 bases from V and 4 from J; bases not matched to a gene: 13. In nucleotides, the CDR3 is TGCGCCAGCAGCACGGTCGACAGGGTATTGGGCACTGAAGCTTTCTTT. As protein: CASSTVDRVLGTEAFF.

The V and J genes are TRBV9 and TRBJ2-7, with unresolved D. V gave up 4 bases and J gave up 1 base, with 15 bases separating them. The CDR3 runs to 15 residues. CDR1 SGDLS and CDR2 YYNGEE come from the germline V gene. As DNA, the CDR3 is TGTGCCAGCAGCCCCTCCCTAGACCCGTCCTACGAGCAGTACTTC. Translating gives CASSPSLDPSYEQYF.

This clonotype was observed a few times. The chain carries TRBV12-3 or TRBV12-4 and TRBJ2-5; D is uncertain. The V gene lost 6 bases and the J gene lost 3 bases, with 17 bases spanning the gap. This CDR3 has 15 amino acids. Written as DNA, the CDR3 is TGTGCCAGCAGCCCCGTCTTCGAGGATAAAGAGACCCAGTACTTC. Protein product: CASSPVFEDKETQYF.

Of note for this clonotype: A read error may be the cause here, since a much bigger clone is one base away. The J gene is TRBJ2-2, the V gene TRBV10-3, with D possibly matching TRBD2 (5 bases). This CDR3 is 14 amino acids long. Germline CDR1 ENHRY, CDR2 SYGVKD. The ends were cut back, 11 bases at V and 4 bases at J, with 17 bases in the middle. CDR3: CAGSLARSTGELFF. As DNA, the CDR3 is TGTGCCGGCAGTTTAGCGCGGAGCACCGGGGAGCTGTTTTTT.

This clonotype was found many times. The CDR3, as DNA: TGTGCCAGCAGCGCCCTTTACGAGCAGTACTTC. It is translated as CASSALYEQYF. This chain joins TRBV7-2 and TRBJ2-7; no clear D gene. The CDR3 totals 11 residues. Looked up from germline, CDR1 is SGHTA and CDR2 is FQGNSA. V lost 5 bases and J lost 4, with 6 bases in between.

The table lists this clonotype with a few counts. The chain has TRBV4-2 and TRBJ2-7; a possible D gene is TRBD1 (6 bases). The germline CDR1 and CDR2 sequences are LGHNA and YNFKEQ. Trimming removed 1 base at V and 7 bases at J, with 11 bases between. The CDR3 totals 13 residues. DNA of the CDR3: TGTGCCAGCAGCCAAGTTCCCAGGGGAGAGCAGTACTTC. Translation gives CASSQVPRGEQYF.

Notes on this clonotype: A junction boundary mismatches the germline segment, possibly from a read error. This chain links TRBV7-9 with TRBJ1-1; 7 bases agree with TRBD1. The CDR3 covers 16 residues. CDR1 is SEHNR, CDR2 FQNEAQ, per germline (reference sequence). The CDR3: CASSEWADRPNTEDFF. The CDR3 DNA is TGTGCCAGCAGTGAATGGGCGGACAGGCCGAACACTGAAGATTTCTTT.

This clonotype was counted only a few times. The CDR3 sequence: CASSLGAIGNSPLHF. In DNA form, the CDR3 reads TGTGCCAGCAGCTTAGGGGCCATTGGTAATTCACCCCTCCACTTT. The chain carries TRBV7-6 and TRBJ1-6; D remains ambiguous. V was shortened by 1 base and J by 6 bases, with 10 bases between the two germline ends. Germline V gives CDR1 SGHVS, CDR2 FNYEAQ. The CDR3 totals 15 residues.

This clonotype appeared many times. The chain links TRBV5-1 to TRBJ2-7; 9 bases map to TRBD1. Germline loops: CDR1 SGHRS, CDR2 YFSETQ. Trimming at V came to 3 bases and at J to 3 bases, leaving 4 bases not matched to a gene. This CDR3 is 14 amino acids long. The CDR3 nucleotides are TGCGCCAGCAGCTCATGGACAGGGGACTACGAGCAGTACTTC. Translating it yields CASSSWTGDYEQYF. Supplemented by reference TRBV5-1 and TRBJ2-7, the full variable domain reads KAGVTQTPRYLIKTRGQQVTLSCSPISGHRSVSWYQQTPGQGLQFLFEYFSETQRNKGNFPGRFSGRQFSNSRSEMNVSTLELGDSALYLCASSSWTGDYEQYFGPGTRLTVT.

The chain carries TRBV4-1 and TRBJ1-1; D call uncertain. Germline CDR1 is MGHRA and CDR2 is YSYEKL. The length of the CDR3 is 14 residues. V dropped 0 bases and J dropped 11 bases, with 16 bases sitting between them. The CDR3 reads CASSQELWSVGAFF. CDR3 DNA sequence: TGCGCCAGCAGCCAAGAACTGTGGTCAGTTGGGGCTTTCTTT.

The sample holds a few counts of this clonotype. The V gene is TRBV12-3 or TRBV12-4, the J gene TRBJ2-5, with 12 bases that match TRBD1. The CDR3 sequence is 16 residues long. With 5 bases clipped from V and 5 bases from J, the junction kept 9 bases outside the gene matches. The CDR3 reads CASSPIGTGGRETQYF. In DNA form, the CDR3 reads TGTGCCAGCAGTCCTATAGGGACAGGGGGCAGGGAGACCCAGTACTTC.

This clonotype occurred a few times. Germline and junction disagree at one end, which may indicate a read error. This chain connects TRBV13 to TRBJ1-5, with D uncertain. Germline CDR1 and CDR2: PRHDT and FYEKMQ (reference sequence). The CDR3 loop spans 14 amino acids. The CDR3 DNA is TGCGCCGGCAGCCAAGAACGAAGGAATCAGCCCCAGCATTTT. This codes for CAGSQERRNQPQHF.

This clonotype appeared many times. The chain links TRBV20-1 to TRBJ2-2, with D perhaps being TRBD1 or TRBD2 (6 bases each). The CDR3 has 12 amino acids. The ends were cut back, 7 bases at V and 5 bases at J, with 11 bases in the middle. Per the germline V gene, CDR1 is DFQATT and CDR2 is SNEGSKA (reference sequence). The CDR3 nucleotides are TGCAGTGTTGGGGGGCCGACCGGGGAGCTGTTTTTT. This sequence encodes CSVGGPTGELFF.

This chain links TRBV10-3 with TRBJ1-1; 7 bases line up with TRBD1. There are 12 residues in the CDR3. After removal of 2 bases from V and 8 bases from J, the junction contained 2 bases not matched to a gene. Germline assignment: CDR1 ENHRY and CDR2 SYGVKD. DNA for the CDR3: TGTGCCATCAGTGAGGGACAGGTAGAAGCTTTCTTT. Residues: CAISEGQVEAFF.

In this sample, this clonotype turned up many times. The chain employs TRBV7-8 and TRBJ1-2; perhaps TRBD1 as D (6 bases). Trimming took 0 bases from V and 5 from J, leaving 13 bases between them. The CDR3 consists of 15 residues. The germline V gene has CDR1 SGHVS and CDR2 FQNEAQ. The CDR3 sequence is CASSLAGQGPYGYTF. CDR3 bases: TGTGCCAGCAGCTTAGCAGGCCAGGGGCCATATGGCTACACCTTC.

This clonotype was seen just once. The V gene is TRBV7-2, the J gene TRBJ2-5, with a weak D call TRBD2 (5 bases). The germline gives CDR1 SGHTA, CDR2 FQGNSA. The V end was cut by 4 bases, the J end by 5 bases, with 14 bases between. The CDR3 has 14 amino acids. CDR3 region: CASSSLGIFETQYF. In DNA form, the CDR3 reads TGTGCCAGCAGCTCACTCGGGATTTTTGAGACCCAGTACTTC.

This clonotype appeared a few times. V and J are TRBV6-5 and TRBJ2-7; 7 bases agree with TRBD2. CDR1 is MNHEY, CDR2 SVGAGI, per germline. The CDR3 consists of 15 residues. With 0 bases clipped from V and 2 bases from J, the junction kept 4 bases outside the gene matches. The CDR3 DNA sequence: TGTGCCAGCAGTTACTCGCGGGAGCGAACCTACGAGCAGTACTTC. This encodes CASSYSRERTYEQYF.

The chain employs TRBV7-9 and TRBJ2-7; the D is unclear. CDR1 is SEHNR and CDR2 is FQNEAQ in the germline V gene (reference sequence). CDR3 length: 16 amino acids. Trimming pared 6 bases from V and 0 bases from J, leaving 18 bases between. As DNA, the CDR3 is TGTGCCAGCAGTCTATCCGGGCCTCCCGTCTCCTACGAGCAGTACTTC. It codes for CASSLSGPPVSYEQYF.